A selection of T cell receptor beta chains follows, all from one sample in a study of cytomegalovirus exposure and HLA in healthy donors. TCRdb keeps only in-frame clones here, not all; method: immunoSEQ multiplex PCR. The data show about 140,000 clones, roughly 85% seen once. Material: PBMCs. The receptors here all came from a male donor in good health and CMV-seronegative. CDR3s include the opening cysteine and the closing phenylalanine or tryptophan. D genes are given only for firm matches. Not all rows give a size; the values are once, few, many and, for expanded clones, a class.

abundance	d_gene	v_gene	j_gene	CDR3aa	CDR3nt
NA	TRBD1	TRBV19	TRBJ1-6	CASRTGDNSPLHF	TGTGCCAGTAGAACAGGGGATAATTCACCCCTCCACTTT
NA	NA	TRBV11-2	TRBJ2-2	CASSLVAPGELFF	TGTGCCAGCAGCTTAGTAGCCCCCGGGGAGCTGTTTTTT
NA	NA	TRBV5-1	TRBJ2-1	CASSLEPGSYNEQFF	TGCGCCAGCAGCTTGGAACCAGGCTCCTACAATGAGCAGTTCTTC
NA	NA	TRBV7-2	TRBJ2-2	CASSSNLAAGELFF	TGTGCCAGCAGCTCCAATCTGGCCGCCGGGGAGCTGTTTTTT
NA	NA	TRBV7-2	TRBJ1-2	CASSFGLGANYGYTF	TGTGCCAGCAGCTTCGGTTTGGGAGCTAACTATGGCTACACCTTC
NA	NA	TRBV30	TRBJ2-7	CAWSALWPFSRGLEQYF	TGTGCCTGGAGTGCCCTCTGGCCCTTTTCGCGGGGGCTCGAGCAGTACTTC
NA	TRBD2	TRBV27	TRBJ2-7	CASSLEGLASYEQYF	TGTGCCAGCAGTTTGGAGGGACTAGCTTCCTACGAGCAGTACTTC
NA	TRBD1	TRBV15	TRBJ2-7	CATADRNSYEQYF	TGTGCCACCGCGGACAGGAACTCCTACGAGCAGTACTTC
NA	NA	TRBV7-7	TRBJ2-1	CASSLGGGNEQFF	TGTGCCAGCAGCTTGGGAGGGGGCAATGAGCAGTTCTTC
NA	TRBD1	TRBV2	TRBJ1-1	CASLERGQVNTEAFF	TGTGCCAGCTTGGAGAGGGGACAGGTCAACACTGAAGCTTTCTTT
NA	NA	TRBV27	TRBJ2-2	CASSRGALTGELFF	TGTGCCAGCAGTCGGGGGGCACTCACCGGGGAGCTGTTTTTT
few	TRBD2	TRBV29-1	TRBJ2-1	CSVEWGLAGEKRSVYNEQFF	TGCAGCGTTGAATGGGGACTAGCGGGAGAAAAGAGGAGTGTTTACAATGAGCAGTTCTTC
NA	NA	TRBV5-8	TRBJ1-4	CASSFGSSGGRNEKLFF	TGTGCCAGCAGCTTCGGGTCCTCGGGGGGGCGGAATGAAAAACTGTTTTTT
NA	TRBD2	TRBV11-2	TRBJ2-1	CASSPYSEGLAGYNEQFF	TGTGCCAGCAGCCCGTACTCTGAGGGACTAGCGGGGTACAATGAGCAGTTCTTC
NA	NA	TRBV28	TRBJ1-5	CASSLGRVGGNQPQHF	TGTGCCAGCAGTCTGGGTCGGGTGGGTGGCAATCAGCCCCAGCATTTT
NA	NA	TRBV5-1	TRBJ2-1	CASSFYGDNEQFF	TGCGCCAGCAGCTTTTACGGAGACAATGAGCAGTTCTTC
once	NA	TRBV5-5	TRBJ1-1	CASSLDGSTEAFF	TGTGCCAGCAGCTTGGATGGGAGCACTGAAGCTTTCTTT
NA	TRBD2	TRBV19	TRBJ2-1	CASNLPSGRRNEQFF	TGTGCCAGTAATCTTCCTAGCGGGAGGAGGAATGAGCAGTTCTTC
NA	TRBD1	TRBV6-5	TRBJ2-5	CASSYSRDRGVQTQYF	TGTGCCAGCAGTTACTCCCGGGACAGGGGGGTTCAGACCCAGTACTTC
NA	NA	TRBV19	TRBJ2-7	CASSLGHVDTYEQYF	TGTGCCAGTAGTCTCGGACACGTGGACACCTACGAGCAGTACTTC
NA	TRBD1	TRBV7-9	TRBJ2-1	CASSLKTGGRDEQFF	TGTGCCAGCAGCTTAAAGACAGGGGGCAGAGATGAGCAGTTCTTC
once	NA	TRBV5-1	TRBJ2-3	CASTRGGFSSTDTQYF	TGCGCCAGCACCCGCGGAGGGTTTTCCAGTACAGATACGCAGTATTTT
NA	NA	TRBV7-3	TRBJ2-7	CASSPEGGPYEQYF	TGTGCCAGCAGCCCCGAAGGGGGTCCTTACGAGCAGTACTTC
NA	TRBD2	TRBV29-1	TRBJ2-1	CSVEASGRFFSYNEQFF	TGCAGCGTTGAGGCTAGCGGGAGGTTTTTCTCCTACAATGAGCAGTTCTTC
NA	TRBD2	TRBV5-4	TRBJ2-3	CASSTKAGTSFSDTQYF	TGTGCCAGCAGCACAAAGGCGGGGACTAGCTTTTCCGATACGCAGTATTTT
NA	NA	TRBV25-1	TRBJ2-1	CASSDPPARTNHRGEQFF	TGTGCCAGCAGTGATCCGCCCGCGAGAACCAACCACCGGGGTGAGCAGTTCTTC
NA	TRBD2	TRBV7-8	TRBJ2-5	CASSLGAYFGGNQETQYF	TGTGCCAGCAGCTTAGGGGCCTATTTCGGGGGGAACCAAGAGACCCAGTACTTC
NA	TRBD2	TRBV11-3	TRBJ2-1	CASSLEGWSTSGSNEQFF	TGTGCCAGCAGCTTAGAAGGGTGGAGTACTAGCGGGAGCAATGAGCAGTTCTTC
NA	TRBD1	TRBV4-1	TRBJ2-7	CASSQADRGVGYEQYF	TGCGCCAGCAGCCAAGCGGACAGGGGAGTGGGCTACGAGCAGTACTTC
few	TRBD1	TRBV6-4	TRBJ2-3	CASSYSGGSDTQYF	TGTGCCAGCAGTTACTCAGGGGGCTCAGATACGCAGTATTTT
NA	NA	TRBV7-9	TRBJ1-2	CASTGAYGYTF	TGTGCCAGCACAGGGGCCTATGGCTACACCTTC
NA	NA	TRBV10-3	TRBJ2-7	CAISDKRTEQYF	TGTGCCATCAGTGATAAGCGAACCGAGCAGTACTTC
NA	TRBD1	TRBV29-1	TRBJ1-1	CSVEVTDRGLGEAFF	TGCAGCGTTGAAGTTACGGACAGGGGGCTGGGAGAAGCTTTCTTT
NA	NA	TRBV6-1	TRBJ1-1	CASIWAGNTEAFF	TGTGCCAGCATTTGGGCGGGGAACACTGAAGCTTTCTTT
NA	TRBD1	TRBV9	TRBJ2-1	CASSVRDRSRASYNEQFF	TGTGCCAGCAGCGTCCGGGACAGGTCTAGGGCCTCCTACAATGAGCAGTTCTTC
NA	NA	TRBV18	TRBJ1-1	CASSPRLEMNTEAFF	TGTGCCAGCTCACCACGGTTGGAGATGAACACTGAAGCTTTCTTT
NA	NA	TRBV7-9	TRBJ1-2	CASSFFQGRDYGYTF	TGTGCCAGCAGCTTTTTCCAGGGTCGGGACTATGGCTACACCTTC
NA	NA	TRBV4-3	TRBJ2-5	CASSQDLLAPNKQETQYF	TGCGCCAGCAGCCAAGATCTGCTAGCCCCGAATAAACAAGAGACCCAGTACTTC
NA	NA	TRBV18	TRBJ2-2	CASSPTENTGELFF	TGTGCCAGCTCACCGACAGAGAACACCGGGGAGCTGTTTTTT
once	TRBD2	TRBV5-8	TRBJ2-1	CASSFPGTSGYNEQFF	TGTGCCAGCAGTTTTCCCGGGACTAGCGGCTACAATGAGCAGTTCTTC
once	NA	TRBV28	TRBJ2-6	CASSFEGGEGLAGANVLTF	TGTGCCAGCAGTTTCGAGGGGGGGGAGGGCCTGGCTGGGGCCAACGTCCTGACTTTC
NA	TRBD1	TRBV7-6	TRBJ2-7	CASSLRDRDPYEQYF	TGTGCCAGCAGCTTAAGGGACAGGGATCCCTACGAGCAGTACTTC
NA	TRBD1	TRBV11-2	TRBJ2-7	CASSSVRGRDYEQYF	TGTGCCAGCAGCTCAGTCAGGGGGCGAGACTACGAGCAGTACTTC
NA	NA	TRBV5-8	TRBJ2-6	CASSHTKIHSGANVLTF	TGTGCCAGCAGCCATACAAAGATCCACTCTGGGGCCAACGTCCTGACTTTC
NA	NA	TRBV28	TRBJ2-1	CASSCKRSGTTPLDYNEQFF	TGTGCCAGCAGTTGTAAACGAAGCGGGACAACCCCATTAGATTACAATGAGCAGTTCTTC
NA	TRBD1	TRBV29-1	TRBJ2-5	CSVDHRGQETQYF	TGCAGCGTTGATCACAGGGGTCAAGAGACCCAGTACTTC
NA	TRBD2	TRBV7-9	TRBJ2-5	CSSSFGTSGETQYF	TGTTCCAGCAGCTTTGGGACTAGCGGTGAGACCCAGTACTTC
NA	NA	TRBV5-4	TRBJ2-7	CASSSRERPSLRYEQYF	TGTGCCAGCAGCAGCCGGGAGCGACCGTCGTTACGGTACGAGCAGTACTTC
NA	NA	TRBV27	TRBJ1-2	CASSLGVAYGYTF	TGTGCCAGCAGTTTAGGAGTCGCCTATGGCTACACCTTC
NA	TRBD1	TRBV5-8	TRBJ1-4	CASSRTGGLTNEKLFF	TGTGCCAGCAGCCGAACAGGGGGCCTAACTAATGAAAAACTGTTTTTT